Each of the 20 T cell receptor beta chains below was sequenced from the same sample in a study. TCRdb re-called the 5' RACE reads with MiXCR, one entry per CDR3 protein. The sample has about 40,000 distinct CDR3 sequences, under 20% seen once; the top ten hold around 2.8%. The sample taken for sequencing was naive CD4+ T cells sorted from a lymph node. Specified subset: naive CD4+ T cells, CD4+CD45RA+CD25-. All receptors derive from a female donor with breast cancer.

This clonotype came up a few times. V is TRBV5-1 and J is TRBJ2-3; D not certain. The CDR3 spans 13 residues. V lost 7 bases to trimming and J lost 2 bases, with 11 bases between them. The germline CDR1 and CDR2 sequences are SGHRS and YFSETQ. CDR3 in amino acids: CASRVGPTDTQYF. CDR3 nucleotide sequence: TGCGCCAGCCGAGTGGGTCCCACAGATACGCAGTATTTT.

The chain links TRBV7-2 to TRBJ1-5, with TRBD1 identical over 7 bases. The CDR3 contains 16 residues. Unmatched junction bases numbered 8, after V lost 4 bases and J lost 2 bases. Germline CDR1 SGHTA, CDR2 FQGNSA. CDR3 region: CASSSQGTAGNQPQHF. The CDR3 DNA reads TGTGCCAGCAGCTCCCAGGGGACAGCAGGCAATCAGCCCCAGCATTTT.

This clonotype occurred a few times. The chain carries TRBV5-1 and TRBJ1-4, with D unclear. The CDR3 is 15 amino acids. Germline assignment: CDR1 SGHRS and CDR2 YFSETQ. Trimming took off 4 bases at V and 4 bases at J, with 14 bases between the two ends. For the CDR3, the DNA is TGCGCCAGCAGCATTGGTCCGGACGGTAATGAAAAACTGTTTTTT. Protein: CASSIGPDGNEKLFF.

Ten or more counts support this clonotype. This chain connects TRBV20-1 to TRBJ2-7; D is ambiguous. The CDR3 consists of 11 residues. Trimming pared 3 bases from V and 5 bases from J, leaving 8 bases between. The germline V gene encodes CDR1 DFQATT and CDR2 SNEGSKA (reference sequence). The CDR3 region has the DNA TGCAGTGCTAGTCCGGCAGACGAGCAGTACTTC. Translating gives CSASPADEQYF.

This clonotype was seen only a few times. This sequence joins TRBV6-1 and TRBJ1-5; D is undetermined. The CDR3 is 16 residues long. Germline V gene sequence: CDR1 MNHNS, CDR2 SASEGT. The V end was cut by 6 bases, the J end by 0 bases, with 15 bases between. The CDR3 coding sequence is TGTGCCAGCAGCCTGATGGTGGCAGGTAGCAATCAGCCCCAGCATTTT. The encoded protein is CASSLMVAGSNQPQHF.

The rearrangement uses TRBV5-1 and TRBJ1-1; D possibly corresponds to TRBD1 (6 bases). The germline CDR1 and CDR2 sequences are SGHRS and YFSETQ. CDR3 size: 14 residues. V lost 0 bases and J 1 base, leaving 7 bases between the germline ends. The CDR3 nucleotides read TGCGCCAGCAGCTTGGTGGGGGCGAACACTGAAGCTTTCTTT. Residues: CASSLVGANTEAFF.

CDR3 in DNA: TGTGCCAGCCTCCGAGAGTATGGCTACACCTTC. It codes for CASLREYGYTF. The chain recombines TRBV6-1 with TRBJ1-2; D unresolved. The V and J ends lost 8 bases and 5 bases respectively, with 9 bases between them. Germline values: CDR1 MNHNS, CDR2 SASEGT. The CDR3 has 11 residues.

This clonotype was seen repeatedly, ten times or more. The genes are TRBV7-2 and TRBJ2-7, with 9 nucleotides matching TRBD1. Germline trimming cut 5 bases from V and 4 bases from J; bases unmatched to any gene: 6. CDR1 is SGHTA and CDR2 is FQGNSA in the germline V gene. This CDR3 is 14 amino acids long. In DNA, the CDR3 is TGTGCCAGCAGCATTAGGACAGGGGAGTACGAGCAGTACTTC. Its translation: CASSIRTGEYEQYF.

V and J are TRBV7-2 and TRBJ1-1; D ambiguous. Germline assignment: CDR1 SGHTA and CDR2 FQGNSA. This CDR3 contains 14 residues. V lost 1 base, J lost 1 base, and 7 bases lay in between. The CDR3 is CASSLGSANTEAFF. CDR3 nucleotide sequence: TGTGCCAGCAGCTTAGGTTCGGCGAACACTGAAGCTTTCTTT.

This chain uses TRBV11-3 with TRBJ2-7, with D perhaps matching TRBD2 (5 bases). This CDR3 contains 15 residues. The V and J ends lost 4 bases and 9 bases respectively, with 22 bases between them. Germline CDR1 and CDR2: SGHNT and YENEEA. DNA for the CDR3: TGTGCCAGCAGCTCGGAGGCCTACCAAAGGGTCGGGCAGTACTTC. Translation gives CASSSEAYQRVGQYF.

CDR3 in amino acids: CASSPPGKGDTEAFF. The CDR3, as DNA: TGCGCCAGCAGCCCACCAGGGAAGGGGGACACTGAAGCTTTCTTT. V and J are TRBV10-1 and TRBJ1-1; TRBD1 is a possible D gene (6 bases). V dropped 6 bases and J dropped 3 bases, with 17 bases sitting between them. There are 15 residues in the CDR3. CDR1 is WNHNN, CDR2 SYGVQD, per germline (reference sequence).

In this sample, this clonotype turned up many times. The rearrangement uses TRBV12-3 or TRBV12-4 and TRBJ1-2; D remains unclear. The CDR3 spans 12 residues. V was trimmed by 8 bases and J by 3 bases, leaving 10 bases between them. The CDR3 loop reads CASGPADYGYTF. The CDR3 DNA is TGTGCCAGCGGCCCAGCGGACTATGGCTACACCTTC.

This clonotype appeared many times. The chain has TRBV5-1 and TRBJ1-1; D is ambiguous. Germline V lookup: CDR1 SGHRS, CDR2 YFSETQ. The ends were cut back, 4 bases at V and 3 bases at J, with 10 bases in the middle. This CDR3 contains 13 residues. DNA for the CDR3: TGCGCCAGCAGCCGCCCGGAATACACTGAAGCTTTCTTT. Its protein product is CASSRPEYTEAFF. Combining the CDR3 with reference TRBV5-1 and TRBJ1-1 gives the whole variable domain KAGVTQTPRYLIKTRGQQVTLSCSPISGHRSVSWYQQTPGQGLQFLFEYFSETQRNKGNFPGRFSGRQFSNSRSEMNVSTLELGDSALYLCASSRPEYTEAFFGQGTRLTVV.

V usage is TRBV5-1 and J usage is TRBJ2-2; TRBD1 matches at 8 bases. V lost 0 bases and J lost 7; bases outside the gene matches: 5. Germline V gene data show CDR1 as SGHRS and CDR2 as YFSETQ. The CDR3 covers 15 residues. The CDR3 loop reads CASSLGPGGVGELFF. In nucleotides, the CDR3 is TGCGCCAGCAGCTTGGGGCCAGGGGGCGTCGGGGAGCTGTTTTTT.

This chain uses TRBV10-1 with TRBJ1-5; perhaps TRBD1 as D (6 bases). Trimming removed 7 bases from V and 4 bases from J, with 17 bases in between. This CDR3 comprises 15 residues. Germline V gene lookup returns CDR1 WNHNN and CDR2 SYGVQD (reference sequence). The CDR3 reads CASKKVDRRNQPQHF. Written as DNA, the CDR3 is TGCGCCAGCAAGAAGGTGGACAGAAGAAATCAGCCCCAGCATTTT.

To note about this clonotype: Here the CDR3 omits its conserved ending phenylalanine or tryptophan, so a read error is the likely source. The gene calls are TRBV5-1 and TRBJ2-5; 7 nucleotides line up with TRBD1. Germline trimming cut 2 bases from V and 5 bases from J; bases unmatched to any gene: 9. The CDR3 sequence is 15 residues long. Germline CDR1 and CDR2: SGHRS and YFSETQ. CDR3 protein: CASSFRQGVQETQYY. Here the CDR3 DNA reads TGCGCCAGCAGCTTCCGACAGGGTGTTCAGGAGACCCAGTACTAC.

This clonotype was recorded at least ten times. The chain couples TRBV9 to TRBJ1-2, with 8 bases lining up with TRBD1. The junction had 16 bases not matched to a gene; V was cut back by 4 bases and J by 8 bases. The CDR3 extends over 16 amino acids. Germline loops: CDR1 SGDLS, CDR2 YYNGEE. The CDR3 reads CASSSSAGSGQEGYTF. The CDR3 region has the DNA TGTGCCAGCAGCAGTTCCGCCGGGTCGGGACAGGAAGGCTACACCTTC.

This clonotype has ten or more counts. The chain joins TRBV5-1 to TRBJ2-3; 8 bases agree with TRBD2. Germline V gene sequence: CDR1 SGHRS, CDR2 YFSETQ. This CDR3 is 14 amino acids long. The ends lost 4 bases at V and 5 bases at J; junction bases unmatched: 6. This CDR3 is CASSPGTREDTQYF. The CDR3 DNA is TGCGCCAGCAGCCCCGGGACTAGGGAAGATACGCAGTATTTT.

The gene calls are TRBV5-1 and TRBJ1-2; D is uncertain. The germline V gene encodes CDR1 SGHRS and CDR2 YFSETQ. This CDR3 has 14 amino acids. V lost 0 bases to trimming and J lost 8 bases, with 14 bases between them. Here the CDR3 reads CASSLGDLIGGYTF. CDR3 DNA sequence: TGCGCCAGCAGCTTGGGGGATCTCATCGGAGGCTACACCTTC.

For this clonotype: Possible read error: a much larger clone is one base away. The missing conserved phenylalanine or tryptophan at the end of this CDR3 makes a read error likely. The chain couples TRBV7-3 to TRBJ2-1; D remains ambiguous. The CDR3 loop spans 13 amino acids. In germline, CDR1 is SGHTA, CDR2 FQGTGA. Deletions cut 2 bases from V and 6 bases from J, with 8 bases between. The CDR3 loop reads CASSLGSINEQFS. In DNA form, the CDR3 reads TGTGCCAGCAGCTTAGGCTCGATCAATGAGCAGTTCTCC.